The clone carrying this T cell receptor (beta chain) occurred many times. What it binds is unknown. This sample is drawn from a study of T cell repertoires in cytomegalovirus infection. Background on the study: The authors relied on CMV epitopes, both recently identified HLA-C-restricted and well-studied HLA-B-restricted. Findings and limits, study-wide: Using cumulative public TCR beta family frequency, the authors identified those who carried CMV together with the relevant HLA.

Each CDR3 protein gets one entry after TCRdb re-called the reads with MiXCR. The sample lists approximately 110,000 distinct CDR3 sequences; 25% to 35% were seen once. Per germline, CDR1 SGHTA and CDR2 FQGNSA. The CDR3 extends over 13 amino acids. Trimming removed 8 bases at V and 5 bases at J, with 15 bases between. This chain uses TRBV7-2 with TRBJ2-5; D remains ambiguous. The TCR comes from a human donor in good health (CMV status not recorded). Some clones in this sample may be carry-over from other donors' samples. The sequencing used CD8+ T cells from cultured PBMCs, collected from culture after CMV antigen stimulation. In DNA form, the CDR3 reads TGTGCCAGCGGGCCACCGGGCCGGGAGACCCAGTACTTC. Residues: CASGPPGRETQYF.